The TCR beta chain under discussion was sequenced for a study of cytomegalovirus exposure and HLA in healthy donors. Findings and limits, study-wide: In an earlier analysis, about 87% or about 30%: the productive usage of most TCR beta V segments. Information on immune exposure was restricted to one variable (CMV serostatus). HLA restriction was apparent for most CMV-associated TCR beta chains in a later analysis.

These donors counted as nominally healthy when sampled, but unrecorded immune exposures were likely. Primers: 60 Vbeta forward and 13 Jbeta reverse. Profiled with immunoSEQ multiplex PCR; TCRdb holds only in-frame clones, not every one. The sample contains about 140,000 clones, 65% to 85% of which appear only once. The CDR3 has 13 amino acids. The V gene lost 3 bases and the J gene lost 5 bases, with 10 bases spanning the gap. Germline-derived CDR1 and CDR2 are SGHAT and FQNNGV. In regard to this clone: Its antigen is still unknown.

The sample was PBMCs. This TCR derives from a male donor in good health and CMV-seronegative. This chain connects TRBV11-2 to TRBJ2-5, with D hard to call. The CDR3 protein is CASSLPRSETQYF. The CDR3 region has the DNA TGTGCCAGCAGCTTGCCTAGATCGGAGACCCAGTACTTC.